This record covers a single T cell receptor beta chain. The antigen it recognizes is unknown. The input lacks base qualities; no much larger clone sits a single base away. The sample originates from a study of cytomegalovirus exposure and HLA in healthy donors (dated by TCRdb to about 2017). At the level of the whole study: The 500 to 800 repertoires of the first cohort and the approximately 110 validation repertoires were produced on the same platform, according to a later analysis. To predict cytomegalovirus infection status, the study combined high-throughput TCR immunosequencing, statistical association of individual TCRs with disease status, and machine learning. In addition to the first cohort of around 670 subjects, a separate validation cohort of approximately 130 different subjects was used. The study aimed to test whether signatures of past pathogen exposure could be identified by cataloging public T cell receptors. Study-wide findings and limitations: In vitro tests confirmed that three of the cytomegalovirus-associated TCR beta chains recognize cytomegalovirus antigens. Most TCR sequences were seen in very few donors, while some public TCRs were found in many individuals. According to the authors, the approach could potentially be generalized to other disease states and immunological phenotypes. The validation cohort had no HLA typing available for a later analysis, so co-occurrence within that cohort was assessed over all 110 or so repertoires. The classifier was reported to diagnose cytomegalovirus status with high specificity and sensitivity in both the original and validation cohorts. Of the cluster scores, around 95% were above 0 in a later analysis, which found that TCRs clustered in the first cohort also tended to co-occur in the approximately 130 validation repertoires. In the study, 150 to 200 TCR beta chains were listed as associated with cytomegalovirus.

The donors were included in the validation cohort of some 120 subjects, a group kept apart from the approximately 650-subject first cohort. The receptor library was made with the immunoSEQ multiplex PCR assay. The study's processing was this. To diagnose cytomegalovirus status from the catalog of TCR beta chain sequences, a statistical classification framework was built. The immuneACCESS repertoire file appears here via TCRdb, limited to in-frame rearrangements. These files lack a portion of the clones; in checked studies, under half of the deficit traces to unresolved V genes, and the cause of the others is not known. V and J calls and clone size come straight from that table; D and trimming were deduced from the DNA. The sample table contains fewer than 150,000 clones; only one count was recorded for around 88% of them. The biggest ten clones account for just under 8% of the sample. The CDR3, from cysteine to phenylalanine, totals 15 residues. Only the CDR3 region is kept as DNA, spanning 45 bases read in frame from base 1. Unmatched junction bases come to 8, with V trimmed by 5 bases and J by 4 bases. CDR1 and CDR2, looked up from the germline V gene, are MDHEN and SYDVKM.

The chain is assembled from TRBV28 and TRBJ2-1, with 7 bases matching TRBD1. Source material: PBMCs. This receptor was identified in a woman aged 18-35 years in good health and CMV-seropositive. Here is the DNA: TGTGCCAGCAGTCCACGGGACAGAAAATACAATGAGCAGTTCTTC. Translation gives CASSPRDRKYNEQFF.